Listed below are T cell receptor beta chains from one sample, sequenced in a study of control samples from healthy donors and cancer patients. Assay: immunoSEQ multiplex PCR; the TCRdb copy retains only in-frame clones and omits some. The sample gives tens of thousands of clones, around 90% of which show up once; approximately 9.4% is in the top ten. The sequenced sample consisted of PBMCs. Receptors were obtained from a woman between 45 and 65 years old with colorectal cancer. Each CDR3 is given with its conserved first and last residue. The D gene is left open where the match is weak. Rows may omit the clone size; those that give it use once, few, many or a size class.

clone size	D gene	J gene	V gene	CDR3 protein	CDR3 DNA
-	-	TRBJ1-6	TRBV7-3	CASSLIAHGTPLHF	TGTGCCAGCAGCTTAATCGCACATGGGACACCCCTCCACTTT
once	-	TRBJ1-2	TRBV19	CASSIERGNDYGYTF	TGTGCCAGTAGTATAGAGCGGGGAAATGACTATGGCTACACCTTC
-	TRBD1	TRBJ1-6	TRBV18	CASSPPSTGVNSPLHF	TGTGCCAGCTCACCACCGAGCACAGGGGTGAATTCACCCCTCCACTTT
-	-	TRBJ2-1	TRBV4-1	CASSQGKGTLYNEQFF	TGCGCCAGCAGCCAAGGGAAAGGGACCCTATACAATGAGCAGTTCTTC
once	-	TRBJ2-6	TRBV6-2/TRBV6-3	CASSQDSPGANVLTF	TGTGCCAGCAGCCAGGACAGTCCTGGGGCCAACGTCCTGACTTTC
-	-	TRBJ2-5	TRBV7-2	CASSKHFSEGETQYF	TGTGCCAGCAGCAAACACTTTAGCGAAGGGGAGACCCAGTACTTC
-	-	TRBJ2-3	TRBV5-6	CASSLGPVSTDTQYF	TGTGCCAGCAGCTTGGGGCCGGTTAGCACAGATACGCAGTATTTT
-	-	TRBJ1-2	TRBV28	CASSLYPDESNYGYTF	TGTGCCAGCAGTTTATACCCCGATGAATCTAACTATGGCTACACCTTC
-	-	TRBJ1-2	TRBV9	CASSVELGAGYGYTF	TGTGCCAGCAGCGTAGAGCTGGGGGCGGGTTATGGCTACACCTTC
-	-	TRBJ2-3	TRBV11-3	CASSSSDEERTDTQYF	TGTGCCAGCAGCTCATCGGACGAGGAGCGCACAGATACGCAGTATTTT
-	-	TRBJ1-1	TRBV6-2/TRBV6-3	CASSYLGAVNTEAFF	TGTGCCAGCAGTTACCTGGGGGCGGTGAACACTGAAGCTTTCTTT
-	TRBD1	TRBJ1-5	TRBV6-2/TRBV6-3	CASSPWTGRVDDSNQPQHF	TGTGCCAGCAGCCCTTGGACAGGGAGGGTAGATGATAGCAATCAGCCCCAGCATTTT
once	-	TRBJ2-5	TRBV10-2	CASSEPDRAGGETQYF	TGCGCCAGCAGTGAGCCCGACAGGGCGGGAGGAGAGACCCAGTACTTC
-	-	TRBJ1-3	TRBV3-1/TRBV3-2	CASSPPGTSGNTIYF	TGTGCCAGCAGCCCCCCCGGGACCTCTGGAAACACCATATATTTT
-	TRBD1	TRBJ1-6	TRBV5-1	CASKFLGQGRTNSPLHF	TGCGCCAGCAAGTTTCTGGGACAGGGGCGAACTAATTCACCCCTCCACTTT
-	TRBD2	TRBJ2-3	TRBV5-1	CASSLAGGRDTQYF	TGCGCCAGCAGTCTAGCGGGGGGTAGAGATACGCAGTATTTT
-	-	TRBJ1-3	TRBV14	CASSQGTFSGNTIYF	TGTGCCAGCAGCCAAGGAACGTTCTCTGGAAACACCATATATTTT
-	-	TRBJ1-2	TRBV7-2	CASSLLQGANYGYTF	TGTGCCAGCAGCTTACTACAGGGAGCTAACTATGGCTACACCTTC
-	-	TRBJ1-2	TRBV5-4	CASSLAGAGGGYTF	TGTGCCAGCAGCTTGGCCGGGGCAGGCGGCGGCTACACCTTC
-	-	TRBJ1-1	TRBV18	CASSPSTAGPMNTEAFF	TGTGCCAGCTCACCCTCTACCGCCGGGCCTATGAACACTGAAGCTTTCTTT
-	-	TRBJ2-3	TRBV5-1	CASSSRGTSTDTQYF	TGCGCCAGCAGCAGCAGGGGGACTAGCACAGATACGCAGTATTTT
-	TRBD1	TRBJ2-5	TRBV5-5	CASSSPGQGGVETQYF	TGTGCCAGCAGCAGTCCGGGACAGGGGGGAGTTGAGACCCAGTACTTC
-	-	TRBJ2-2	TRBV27	CASSLGPTGELFF	TGTGCCAGCAGTCTAGGGCCTACCGGGGAGCTGTTTTTT
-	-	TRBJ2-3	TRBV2	CASSLARVGTDTQYF	TGTGCCAGCAGCCTCGCTAGGGTTGGCACAGATACGCAGTATTTT
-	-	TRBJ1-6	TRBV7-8	CASSFRDSPLHF	TGTGCCAGCAGCTTCCGTGATTCACCCCTCCACTTT
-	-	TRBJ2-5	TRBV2	CASTTLALVQETQYF	TGTGCCAGCACCACTCTTGCCCTGGTCCAAGAGACCCAGTACTTC
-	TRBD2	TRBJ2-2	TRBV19	CASNLGEGTGELFF	TGTGCCAGTAACCTCGGGGAGGGCACCGGGGAGCTGTTTTTT
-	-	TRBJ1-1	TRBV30	CAWGQGGAEAFF	TGTGCCTGGGGCCAGGGTGGGGCTGAAGCTTTCTTT
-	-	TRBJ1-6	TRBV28	CASSLGRGALHF	TGTGCCAGCAGTTTGGGTCGGGGGGCCCTCCACTTT
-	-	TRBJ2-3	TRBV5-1	CASSLGGRVTDTQYF	TGCGCCAGCAGCTTGGGAGGCCGGGTGACAGATACGCAGTATTTT
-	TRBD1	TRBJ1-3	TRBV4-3	CASSQGQGSGNTIYF	TGCGCCAGCAGCCAAGGACAGGGCTCTGGAAACACCATATATTTT
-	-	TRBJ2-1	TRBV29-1	CSVAVPGGHEQFF	TGCAGCGTTGCCGTCCCAGGGGGGCATGAGCAGTTCTTC
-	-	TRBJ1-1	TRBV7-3	CASSNGMNTEAFF	TGTGCCAGCAGCAATGGGATGAACACTGAAGCTTTCTTT
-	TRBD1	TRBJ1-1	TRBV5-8	CASSGGTGINTEAFF	TGTGCCAGCAGCGGAGGGACAGGGATCAACACTGAAGCTTTCTTT
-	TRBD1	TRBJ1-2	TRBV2	CASSARGQGNYGYTF	TGTGCCAGCAGTGCCCGGGGACAGGGGAACTATGGCTACACCTTC
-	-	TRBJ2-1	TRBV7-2	CASTTRVEQFF	TGTGCCAGCACTACACGGGTTGAGCAGTTCTTC
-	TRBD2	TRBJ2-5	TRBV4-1	CASSQGPLAGASQETQYF	TGCGCCAGCAGCCAAGGTCCTCTAGCGGGGGCCTCCCAAGAGACCCAGTACTTC
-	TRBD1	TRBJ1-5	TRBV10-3	CAISNQGAEQPQHF	TGTGCCATCAGTAATCAGGGGGCTGAGCAGCCCCAGCATTTT
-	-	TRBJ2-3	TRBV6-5	CASSPGGVGTDTQYF	TGTGCCAGCAGTCCCGGGGGCGTAGGGACAGATACGCAGTATTTT
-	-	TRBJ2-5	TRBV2	CASSEGLQPSQETQYF	TGTGCCAGCAGTGAAGGGTTACAGCCTTCCCAAGAGACCCAGTACTTC
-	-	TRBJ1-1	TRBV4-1	CASSQDYNRVGTEAFF	TGCGCCAGCAGCCAAGATTATAACAGGGTGGGCACTGAAGCTTTCTTT
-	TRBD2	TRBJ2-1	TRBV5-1	CASSLDGGADEQFF	TGCGCCAGCAGCTTGGACGGGGGGGCCGATGAGCAGTTCTTC
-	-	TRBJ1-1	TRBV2	CARQAPGGTEAFF	TGTGCCAGACAGGCTCCCGGAGGCACTGAAGCTTTCTTT
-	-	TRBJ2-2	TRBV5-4	CASSLGGTGELFF	TGTGCCAGCAGCTTGGGGGGCACCGGGGAGCTGTTTTTT
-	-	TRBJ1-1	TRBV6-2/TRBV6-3	CASSYPDRRVRTEAFF	TGTGCCAGCAGTTATCCCGACAGGCGGGTGAGAACTGAAGCTTTCTTT
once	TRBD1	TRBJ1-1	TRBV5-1	CASSSRQGETTEAFF	TGCGCCAGCAGCTCCCGACAGGGGGAGACCACTGAAGCTTTCTTT
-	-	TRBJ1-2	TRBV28	CASSQFYGYTF	TGTGCCAGCAGTCAGTTCTATGGCTACACCTTC
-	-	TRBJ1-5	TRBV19	CASSILGYGQPQHF	TGTGCCAGTAGTATCTTAGGGTACGGTCAGCCCCAGCATTTT
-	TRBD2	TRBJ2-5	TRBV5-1	CASSMPGGPGETQYF	TGCGCCAGCAGCATGCCGGGGGGGCCTGGGGAGACCCAGTACTTC
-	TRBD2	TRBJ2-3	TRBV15	CATSSGLAATDTQYF	TGTGCCACCAGCAGTGGACTAGCGGCCACAGATACGCAGTATTTT
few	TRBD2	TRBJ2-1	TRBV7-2	CASSLDAGGYNEQFF	TGTGCCAGCAGCTTAGACGCGGGGGGGTACAATGAGCAGTTCTTC
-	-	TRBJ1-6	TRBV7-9	CASSHSNSPLHF	TGTGCCAGCAGCCACAGTAATTCACCCCTCCACTTT
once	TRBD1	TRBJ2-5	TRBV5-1	CASSSGQGHDETQYF	TGCGCCAGCAGCTCGGGACAGGGTCATGACGAGACCCAGTACTTC
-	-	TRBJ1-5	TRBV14	CASSQEVWTDNQPQHF	TGTGCCAGCAGCCAAGAAGTCTGGACCGACAATCAGCCCCAGCATTTT